The 11 T cell receptor beta chains below all came from one sample that was sequenced in a study of molecular identifiers for immune sequencing clone quantification. One entry per CDR3 protein, called by TCRdb with MiXCR from the PCR reads. The table shows about 640,000 distinct CDR3 sequences, with about 20% occurring only once. Sequencing was carried out using naive CD8+ T cells from blood, with Jurkat cell RNA spiked in. The subset was: FACS-sorted CD8+CD4-CCR7+CD45RA+ naive T cells. The source is a human donor in good health. Some libraries in this study had Jurkat cell RNA spiked in.

This clonotype was observed at least ten times. This rearrangement joins TRBV6-2 or TRBV6-3 to TRBJ2-7; D not certain. Per germline, CDR1 MNHEY and CDR2 SVGEGT. CDR3 length: 12 amino acids. The V gene lost 2 bases and the J gene lost 3 bases, with 5 bases spanning the gap. CDR3 DNA sequence: TGTGCCAGCAGTTACGATGTCTACGAGCAGTACTTC. Protein sequence: CASSYDVYEQYF.

This clonotype has a count of ten or more. The chain joins TRBV30 to TRBJ2-7; possible D gene TRBD2, 6 bases. Germline-derived CDR1 and CDR2 are GTSNPN and SVGIG (reference sequence). Trimming shortened V by 3 bases and J by 3 bases, and 12 bases separated the two germline ends. This CDR3 has 13 amino acids. CDR3 coding DNA: TGTGCCTGGAGCCGCGGGGAGTACTACGAGCAGTACTTC. Encoded protein: CAWSRGEYYEQYF.

This clonotype has ten or more counts. This CDR3 reads CASSYIQTEAFF. The DNA for the CDR3 is TGTGCCAGCAGTTACATCCAGACTGAAGCTTTCTTT. This rearrangement joins TRBV6-2 or TRBV6-3 to TRBJ1-1; D is ambiguous. The CDR3 consists of 12 residues. Germline V gives CDR1 MNHEY, CDR2 SVGEGT. V dropped 2 bases and J dropped 5 bases, with 6 bases sitting between them.

Only a few counts were recorded for this clonotype. The chain is built from TRBV28 and TRBJ2-3; 8 bases match TRBD1. Germline trimming cut 4 bases from V and 4 bases from J; bases unmatched to any gene: 7. This CDR3 is 15 amino acids long. CDR1 MDHEN and CDR2 SYDVKM come from the germline V gene. The CDR3 region is CASSSLNRGSDTQYF. In DNA form, the CDR3 reads TGTGCCAGCAGTTCGTTAAACAGGGGGTCAGATACGCAGTATTTT.

This clonotype came up many times. This rearrangement joins TRBV27 to TRBJ2-7, with a possible D match to TRBD1 (6 bases). In germline, CDR1 is MNHEY, CDR2 SMNVEV (reference sequence). CDR3 length: 15 residues. The ends were cut back, 6 bases at V and 4 bases at J, with 19 bases in the middle. CDR3 nucleotide sequence: TGTGCCAGCAGGAAGCAGGGGCCCGGTAAGTACGAGCAGTACTTC. This encodes CASRKQGPGKYEQYF.

This clonotype was found many times. This chain joins TRBV20-1 and TRBJ2-7; unclear D gene. The CDR3 runs to 14 residues. V lost 0 bases to trimming and J lost 0 bases, with 9 bases between them. Germline V gives CDR1 DFQATT, CDR2 SNEGSKA (reference sequence). The DNA for the CDR3 is TGCAGTGCTAGAGATGCGAGTAGCTCCTACGAGCAGTACTTC. Residues: CSARDASSSYEQYF.

The table lists this clonotype with many counts. J is TRBJ1-4 and V is TRBV27, with D perhaps matching TRBD1 (6 bases). The CDR3 consists of 16 residues. The V gene's germline CDR1 is MNHEY and CDR2 SMNVEV (reference sequence). The V end lost 0 bases, the J end lost 7 bases, and 15 bases lay between the germline ends. The CDR3 spells CASSLSPTGFIEKLFF. As DNA, the CDR3 is TGTGCCAGCAGTTTATCGCCGACAGGTTTTATTGAAAAACTGTTTTTT.

V gene TRBV29-1 combines with J gene TRBJ2-1; the match to TRBD2 covers 10 bases. With V trimmed by 0 bases and J by 8 bases, 10 bases remained unmatched. The germline gives CDR1 SQVTM, CDR2 ANQGSEA. The CDR3 loop spans 16 amino acids. The CDR3 loop is CSVEDLASGSLDEQFF. The CDR3 nucleotides read TGCAGCGTTGAAGATCTGGCTAGCGGGAGTCTTGATGAGCAGTTCTTC.

This clonotype has ten or more counts. V gene TRBV7-9 combines with J gene TRBJ2-7; 7 nucleotides line up with TRBD1. V was pared by 0 bases and J by 0 bases, with 5 bases of the junction left unmatched. The germline V gene has CDR1 SEHNR and CDR2 FQNEAQ (reference sequence). This CDR3 spans 16 amino acids. The DNA for the CDR3 is TGTGCCAGCAGCTTAGCGACAGGGCTGAGCTCCTACGAGCAGTACTTC. Protein product: CASSLATGLSSYEQYF.

This clonotype was found many times. This chain joins TRBV27 and TRBJ2-3; perhaps D is TRBD1 or TRBD2 (5 bases each). Between the trimmed V and J ends, which lost 2 bases and 4 bases, there was a span of 13 bases. Germline V gives CDR1 MNHEY, CDR2 SMNVEV (reference sequence). The CDR3 contains 15 residues. The CDR3 coding sequence is TGTGCCAGCAGTTTAAACCCGGGGCGGGCAGATACGCAGTATTTT. Residues: CASSLNPGRADTQYF.

This clonotype was seen only a few times. The chain employs TRBV30 and TRBJ1-2; D possibly corresponds to TRBD1 (5 bases). The V and J ends lost 8 bases and 9 bases respectively, with 16 bases between them. In germline, CDR1 is GTSNPN, CDR2 SVGIG (reference sequence). The CDR3 covers 11 residues. CDR3 loop: CANPAQGRYTF. DNA for the CDR3: TGTGCCAATCCCGCTCAGGGCCGCTACACCTTC.